Only a few counts were recorded for the clone carrying this TCR beta chain. Antigen specificity is unknown. Amplified material comprised TCR beta CDR3 regions derived from RNA transcripts. HTBI primers served in a first-round RT-PCR, which a second-round multiplex PCR followed. MiXCR, applied by TCRdb to the multiplex PCR reads, yields one record per CDR3 protein. This table has roughly 420,000 distinct CDR3 sequences, approximately 21% appearing once. This entry belongs to a study of Graves' ophthalmopathy and Graves' hyperthyroidism. Overall study: The authors collected peripheral blood at initial diagnosis, before any treatment.

Overall study findings and caveats: Blood repertoires reportedly contained most expanded thyroid clonotypes above 0.001 frequency.

The CDR3 covers 14 residues. Looked up from germline, CDR1 is MNHNS and CDR2 is SASEGT. V was shortened by 8 bases and J by 0 bases, with 11 bases between the two germline ends. The TCR was taken from a woman between 18 and 29 years old with stable Graves' hyperthyroidism. The chain recombines TRBV6-1 with TRBJ1-3; D gene uncertain. The sequenced sample was peripheral blood. The CDR3 is CASSDGISGNTIYF. The CDR3 coding sequence is TGTGCCAGCTCGGACGGGATCTCTGGAAACACCATATATTTT.